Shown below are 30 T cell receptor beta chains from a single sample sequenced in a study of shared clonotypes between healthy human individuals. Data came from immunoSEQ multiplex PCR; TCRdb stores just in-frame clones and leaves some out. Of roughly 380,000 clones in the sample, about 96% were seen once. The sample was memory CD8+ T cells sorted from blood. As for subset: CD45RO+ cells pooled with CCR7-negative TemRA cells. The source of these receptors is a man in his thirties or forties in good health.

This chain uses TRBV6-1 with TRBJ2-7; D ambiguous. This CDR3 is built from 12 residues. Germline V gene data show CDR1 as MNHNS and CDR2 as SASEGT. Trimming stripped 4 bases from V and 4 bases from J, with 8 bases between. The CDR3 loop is CASSAGEYEQYF. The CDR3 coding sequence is TGTGCCAGCAGTGCGGGCGAGTACGAGCAGTACTTC.

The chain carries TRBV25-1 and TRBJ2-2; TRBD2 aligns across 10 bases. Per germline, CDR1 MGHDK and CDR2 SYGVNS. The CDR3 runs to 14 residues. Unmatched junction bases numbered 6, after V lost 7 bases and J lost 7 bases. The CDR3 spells CASTLAGGGGELFF. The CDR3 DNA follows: TGTGCCAGCACCTTAGCGGGAGGTGGCGGGGAGCTGTTTTTT.

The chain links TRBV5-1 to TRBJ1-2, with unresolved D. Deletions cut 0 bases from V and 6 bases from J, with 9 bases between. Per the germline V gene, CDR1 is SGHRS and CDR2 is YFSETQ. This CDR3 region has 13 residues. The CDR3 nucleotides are TGCGCCAGCAGCTTGGGCCAGTTCAATGGCTACACCTTC. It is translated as CASSLGQFNGYTF. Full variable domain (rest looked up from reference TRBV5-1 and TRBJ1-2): KAGVTQTPRYLIKTRGQQVTLSCSPISGHRSVSWYQQTPGQGLQFLFEYFSETQRNKGNFPGRFSGRQFSNSRSEMNVSTLELGDSALYLCASSLGQFNGYTFGSGTRLTVV.

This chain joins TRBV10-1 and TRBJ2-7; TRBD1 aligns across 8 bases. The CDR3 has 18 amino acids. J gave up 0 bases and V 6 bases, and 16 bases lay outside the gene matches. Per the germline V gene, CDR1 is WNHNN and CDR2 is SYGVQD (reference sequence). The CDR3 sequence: CASRGSGTGPFSSYEQYF. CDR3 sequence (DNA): TGCGCCAGCAGGGGATCCGGGACAGGACCGTTCAGCTCCTACGAGCAGTACTTC.

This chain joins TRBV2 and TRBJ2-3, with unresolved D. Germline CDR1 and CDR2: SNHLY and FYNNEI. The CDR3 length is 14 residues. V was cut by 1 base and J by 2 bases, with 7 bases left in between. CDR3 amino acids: CASSEGFSTDTQYF. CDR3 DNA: TGTGCCAGCAGTGAAGGGTTCTCCACAGATACGCAGTATTTT.

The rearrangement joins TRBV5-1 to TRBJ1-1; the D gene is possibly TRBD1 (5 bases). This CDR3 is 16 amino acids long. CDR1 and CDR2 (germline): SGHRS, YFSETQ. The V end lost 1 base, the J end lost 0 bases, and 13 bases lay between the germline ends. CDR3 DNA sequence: TGCGCCAGCAGCTTGAGGGGCCGGAACATGAACACTGAAGCTTTCTTT. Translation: CASSLRGRNMNTEAFF.

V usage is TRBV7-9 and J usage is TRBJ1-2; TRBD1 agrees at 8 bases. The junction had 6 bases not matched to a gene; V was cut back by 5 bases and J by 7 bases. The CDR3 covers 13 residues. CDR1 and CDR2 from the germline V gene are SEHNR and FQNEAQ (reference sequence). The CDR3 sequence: CASSPDRVRGYTF. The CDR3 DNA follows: TGTGCCAGCAGCCCGGACAGGGTGCGTGGCTACACCTTC. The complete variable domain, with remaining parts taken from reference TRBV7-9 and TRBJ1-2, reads DTGVSQNPRHKITKRGQNVTFRCDPISEHNRLYWYRQTLGQGPEFLTYFQNEAQLEKSRLLSDRFSAERPKGSFSTLEIQRTEQGDSAMYLCASSPDRVRGYTFGSGTRLTVV.

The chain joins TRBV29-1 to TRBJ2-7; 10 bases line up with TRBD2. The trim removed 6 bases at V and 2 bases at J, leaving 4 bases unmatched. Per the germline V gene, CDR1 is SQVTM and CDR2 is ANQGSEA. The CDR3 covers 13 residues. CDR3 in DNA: TGCAGCGTGAAGCGGGAGGGTGCCTACGAGCAGTACTTC. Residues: CSVKREGAYEQYF.

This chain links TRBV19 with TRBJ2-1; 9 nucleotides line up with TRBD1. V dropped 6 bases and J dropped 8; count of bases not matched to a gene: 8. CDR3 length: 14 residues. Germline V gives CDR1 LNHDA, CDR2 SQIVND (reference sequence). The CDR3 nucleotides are TGTGCCAGTAGCACCACAGGGGGCTTGTATGAGCAGTTCTTC. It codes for CASSTTGGLYEQFF. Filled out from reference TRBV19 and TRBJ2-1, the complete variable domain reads DGGITQSPKYLFRKEGQNVTLSCEQNLNHDAMYWYRQDPGQGLRLIYYSQIVNDFQKGDIAEGYSVSREKKESFPLTVTSAQKNPTAFYLCASSTTGGLYEQFFGPGTRLTVL.

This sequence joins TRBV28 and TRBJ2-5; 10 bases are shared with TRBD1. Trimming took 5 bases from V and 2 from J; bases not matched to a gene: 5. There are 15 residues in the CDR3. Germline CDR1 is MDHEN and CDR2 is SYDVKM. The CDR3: CASSPTGGRQETQYF. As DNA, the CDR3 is TGTGCCAGCAGTCCGACAGGGGGCAGGCAAGAGACCCAGTACTTC.

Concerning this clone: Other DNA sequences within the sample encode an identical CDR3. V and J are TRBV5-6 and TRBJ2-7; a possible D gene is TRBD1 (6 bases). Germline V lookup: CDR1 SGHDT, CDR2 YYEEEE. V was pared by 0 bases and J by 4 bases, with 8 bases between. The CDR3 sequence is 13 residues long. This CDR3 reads CASSLGGPYEQYF. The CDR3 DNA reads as TGTGCCAGCAGCTTGGGGGGGCCTTACGAGCAGTACTTC.

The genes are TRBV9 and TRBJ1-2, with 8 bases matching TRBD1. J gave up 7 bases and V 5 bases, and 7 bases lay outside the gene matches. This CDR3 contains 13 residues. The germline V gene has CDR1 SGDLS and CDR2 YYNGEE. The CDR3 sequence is CASSAGGPIGYTF. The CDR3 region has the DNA TGTGCCAGCAGTGCAGGGGGCCCCATTGGCTACACCTTC.

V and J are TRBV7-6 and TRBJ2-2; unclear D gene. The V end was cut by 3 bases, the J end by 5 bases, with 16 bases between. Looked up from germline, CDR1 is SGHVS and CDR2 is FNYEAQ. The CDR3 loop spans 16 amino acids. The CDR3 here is CASSLYVGRRTGELFF. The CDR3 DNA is TGTGCCAGCAGCTTGTATGTCGGGCGCAGGACCGGGGAGCTGTTTTTT.

This chain's CDR3 is CASRGQDQETQYF. As DNA, the CDR3 is TGTGCCAGCAGGGGACAGGATCAAGAGACCCAGTACTTC. The rearrangement uses TRBV27 and TRBJ2-5; TRBD1 matches at 8 bases. In germline, CDR1 is MNHEY, CDR2 SMNVEV (reference sequence). Unmatched junction bases numbered 2, after V lost 6 bases and J lost 2 bases. The CDR3 runs to 13 residues.

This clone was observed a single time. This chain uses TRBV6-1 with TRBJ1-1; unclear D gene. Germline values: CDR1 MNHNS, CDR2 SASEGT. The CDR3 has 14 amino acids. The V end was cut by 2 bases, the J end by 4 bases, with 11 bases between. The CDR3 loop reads CASSEIRSATEAFF. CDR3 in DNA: TGTGCCAGCAGTGAAATTAGGTCGGCCACTGAAGCTTTCTTT.

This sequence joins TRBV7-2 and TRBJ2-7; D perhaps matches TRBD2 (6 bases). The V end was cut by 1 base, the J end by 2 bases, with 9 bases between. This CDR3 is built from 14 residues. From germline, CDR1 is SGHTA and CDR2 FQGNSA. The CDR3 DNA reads TGTGCCAGCAGCTTAGATAGCGGCCCCTACGAGCAGTACTTC. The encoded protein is CASSLDSGPYEQYF.

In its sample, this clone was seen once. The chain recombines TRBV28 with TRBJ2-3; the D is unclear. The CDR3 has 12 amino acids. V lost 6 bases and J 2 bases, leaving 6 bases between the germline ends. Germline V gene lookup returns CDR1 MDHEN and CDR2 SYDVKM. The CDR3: CASSPYTDTQYF. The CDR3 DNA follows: TGTGCCAGCAGCCCATACACAGATACGCAGTATTTT.

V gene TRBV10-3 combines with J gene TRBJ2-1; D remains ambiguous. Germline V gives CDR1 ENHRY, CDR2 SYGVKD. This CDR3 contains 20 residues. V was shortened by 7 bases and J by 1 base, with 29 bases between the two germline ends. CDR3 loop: CAINDRYSPRASGSYNEQFF. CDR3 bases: TGTGCCATCAACGATAGATACTCGCCCCGAGCCAGTGGGTCCTACAATGAGCAGTTCTTC.

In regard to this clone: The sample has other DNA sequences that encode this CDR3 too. The CDR3 DNA follows: TGTGCCAGCAGCGTAGCTACTAGCGGGACAGATACGCAGTATTTT. Residues: CASSVATSGTDTQYF. J is TRBJ2-3 and V is TRBV9, with 9 positions matching TRBD2. Germline loops: CDR1 SGDLS, CDR2 YYNGEE. This CDR3 is built from 15 residues. V lost 0 bases and J lost 3; bases outside the gene matches: 2. The full variable domain, completed using reference TRBV9 and TRBJ2-3, is DSGVTQTPKHLITATGQRVTLRCSPRSGDLSVYWYQQSLDQGLQFLIQYYNGEERAKGNILERFSAQQFPDLHSELNLSSLELGDSALYFCASSVATSGTDTQYFGPGTRLTVL.

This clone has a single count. The CDR3, as DNA: TGTGCCAGCAGCATTAGCGGGAGGGCCGGGCAGTTCTTC. This sequence encodes CASSISGRAGQFF. The chain links TRBV7-2 to TRBJ2-1; 11 bases match TRBD2. Germline loops: CDR1 SGHTA, CDR2 FQGNSA. The V and J ends lost 5 bases and 12 bases, in that order; junction bases with no gene match: 6. The CDR3 is 13 amino acids. Full variable domain (remainder filled in from reference TRBV7-2 and TRBJ2-1): GAGVSQSPSNKVTEKGKDVELRCDPISGHTALYWYRQSLGQGLEFLIYFQGNSAPDKSGLPSDRFSAERTGGSVSTLTIQRTQQEDSAVYLCASSISGRAGQFFGPGTRLTVL.

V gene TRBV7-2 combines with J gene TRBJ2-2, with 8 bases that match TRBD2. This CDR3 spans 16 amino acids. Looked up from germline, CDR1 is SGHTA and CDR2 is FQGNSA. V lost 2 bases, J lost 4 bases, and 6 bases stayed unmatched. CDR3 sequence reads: CASSLRLARTTGELFF. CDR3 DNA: TGTGCCAGCAGCTTAAGACTAGCGCGAACCACCGGGGAGCTGTTTTTT.

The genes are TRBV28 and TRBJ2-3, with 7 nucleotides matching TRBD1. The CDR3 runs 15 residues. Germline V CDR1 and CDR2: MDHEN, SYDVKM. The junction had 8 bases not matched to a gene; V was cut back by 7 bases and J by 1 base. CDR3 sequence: CASKRQGMGTDTQYF. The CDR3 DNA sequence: TGTGCCAGCAAGAGACAGGGAATGGGCACAGATACGCAGTATTTT.

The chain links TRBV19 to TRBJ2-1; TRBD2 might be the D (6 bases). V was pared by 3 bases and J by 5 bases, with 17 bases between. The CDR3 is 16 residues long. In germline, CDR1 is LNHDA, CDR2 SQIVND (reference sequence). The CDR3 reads CASSILALAANNEQFF. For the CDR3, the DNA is TGTGCCAGTAGTATTTTGGCTTTAGCGGCCAACAATGAGCAGTTCTTC. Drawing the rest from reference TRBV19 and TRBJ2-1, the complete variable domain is DGGITQSPKYLFRKEGQNVTLSCEQNLNHDAMYWYRQDPGQGLRLIYYSQIVNDFQKGDIAEGYSVSREKKESFPLTVTSAQKNPTAFYLCASSILALAANNEQFFGPGTRLTVL.

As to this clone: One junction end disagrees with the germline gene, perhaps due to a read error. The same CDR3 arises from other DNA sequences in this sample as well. The CDR3 nucleotides are TGTGCTAGCAGCCCCCTACGAGGTCGCTCCTACGAGCAGTACTTC. Translating gives CASSPLRGRSYEQYF. This chain joins TRBV28 and TRBJ2-7; no definite D call. Germline V gene data show CDR1 as MDHEN and CDR2 as SYDVKM. The CDR3 runs 15 residues.

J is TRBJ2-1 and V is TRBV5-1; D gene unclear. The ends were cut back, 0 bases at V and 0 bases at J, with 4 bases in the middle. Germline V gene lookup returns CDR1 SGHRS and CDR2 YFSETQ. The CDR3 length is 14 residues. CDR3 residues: CASSLAVSYNEQFF. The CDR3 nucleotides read TGCGCCAGCAGCTTGGCAGTCTCCTACAATGAGCAGTTCTTC.

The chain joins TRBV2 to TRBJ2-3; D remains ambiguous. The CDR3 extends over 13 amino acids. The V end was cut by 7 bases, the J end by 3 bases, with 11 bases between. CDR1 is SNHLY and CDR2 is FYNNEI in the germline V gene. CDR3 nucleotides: TGTGCCAGCACCGGAGACCTTACAGATACGCAGTATTTT. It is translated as CASTGDLTDTQYF. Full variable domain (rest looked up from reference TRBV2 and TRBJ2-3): EPEVTQTPSHQVTQMGQEVILRCVPISNHLYFYWYRQILGQKVEFLVSFYNNEISEKSEIFDDQFSVERPDGSNFTLKIRSTKLEDSAMYFCASTGDLTDTQYFGPGTRLTVL.

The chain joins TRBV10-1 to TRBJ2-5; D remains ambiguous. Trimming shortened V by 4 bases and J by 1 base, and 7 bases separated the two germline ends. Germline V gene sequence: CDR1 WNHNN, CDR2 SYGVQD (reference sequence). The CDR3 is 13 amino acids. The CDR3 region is CASSVVSQETQYF. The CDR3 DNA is TGCGCCAGCAGTGTTGTCAGCCAAGAGACCCAGTACTTC.

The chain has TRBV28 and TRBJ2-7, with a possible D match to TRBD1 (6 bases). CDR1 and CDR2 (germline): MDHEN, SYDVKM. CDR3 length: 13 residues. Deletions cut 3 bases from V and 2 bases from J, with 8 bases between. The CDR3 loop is CASSFNRAYEQYF. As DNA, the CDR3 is TGTGCCAGCAGTTTCAACAGGGCCTACGAGCAGTACTTC.

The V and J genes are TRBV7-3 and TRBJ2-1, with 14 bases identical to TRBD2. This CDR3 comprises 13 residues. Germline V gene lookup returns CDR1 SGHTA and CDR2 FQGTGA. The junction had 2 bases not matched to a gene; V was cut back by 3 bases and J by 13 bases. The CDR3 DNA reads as TGTGCCAGCAGCTTGACTAGCGGGAGGGCCCAGTTCTTC. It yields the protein CASSLTSGRAQFF.

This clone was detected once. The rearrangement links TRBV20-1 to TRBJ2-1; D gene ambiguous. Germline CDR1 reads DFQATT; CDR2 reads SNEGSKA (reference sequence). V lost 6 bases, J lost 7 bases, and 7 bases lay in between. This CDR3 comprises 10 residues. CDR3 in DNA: TGCAGTGCGGAAGGGAATGAGCAGTTCTTC. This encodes CSAEGNEQFF.